These 22 T cell receptor beta chains were sequenced from one sample in a study of OX40 agonist ivuxolimab in advanced cancers. The protocol used for the library was the immunoSEQ multiplex PCR assay. Held by TCRdb, this immuneACCESS table contains in-frame sequences only and omits some clones. Under half of the omission traces to an unresolved V gene where checked; the cause of the rest is unknown. Here the sample has tens of thousands of clones; 89% occur a single time. Jointly, the top ten make up around 0.4% of the sample. Sequencing was performed on CD4+ or CD8+ T cells sorted from blood, taken in a trial of the OX40 agonist ivuxolimab. These receptors all come from an adult with an advanced solid tumor such as melanoma, head and neck, liver or kidney cancer.

This sequence joins TRBV7-2 and TRBJ1-2; D might be TRBD1 (5 bases). Germline assignment: CDR1 SGHTA and CDR2 FQGNSA. The CDR3 has 16 residues. Trimming left V 3 bases short and J 6 bases short, with 20 bases between. CDR3 amino acids: CASSLAWGIDRNGYTF. DNA of the CDR3: TGTGCCAGCAGCTTGGCCTGGGGGATTGATCGAAATGGCTACACCTTC.

This chain connects TRBV10-3 to TRBJ1-5; a possible D gene is TRBD1 (5 bases). The CDR3 runs to 16 residues. Looked up from germline, CDR1 is ENHRY and CDR2 is SYGVKD. The V gene lost 10 bases and the J gene lost 0 bases, with 19 bases spanning the gap. The CDR3 here is CANTTGQGVSNQPQHF. The CDR3 bases are TGTGCCAACACTACCGGGCAGGGTGTTAGCAATCAGCCCCAGCATTTT.

This clone showed up just once. The rearrangement links TRBV9 to TRBJ2-5, with 12 nucleotides matching TRBD2. This CDR3 has 19 amino acids. Germline values: CDR1 SGDLS, CDR2 YYNGEE. With V trimmed by 3 bases and J by 5 bases, 17 bases remained unmatched. CDR3 protein: CASSGSTSGRDLVTETQYF. The CDR3 DNA is TGTGCCAGCAGCGGATCGACTAGCGGGAGAGATCTGGTAACGGAGACCCAGTACTTC.

V usage is TRBV10-3 and J usage is TRBJ2-1; TRBD2 aligns across 10 bases. The CDR3 is 16 residues long. CDR1 is ENHRY and CDR2 is SYGVKD in the germline V gene. J gave up 2 bases and V 4 bases, and 5 bases lay outside the gene matches. In DNA form, the CDR3 reads TGTGCCATCAGTGGCCTTAGCGGGAGGACCTACAATGAGCAGTTCTTC. It is translated as CAISGLSGRTYNEQFF.

V and J are TRBV9 and TRBJ2-3; D gene ambiguous. Per germline, CDR1 SGDLS and CDR2 YYNGEE. The germline V and J ends were trimmed by 0 bases and 6 bases, with 5 bases remaining between them. The CDR3 covers 12 residues. CDR3 protein: CASSVASDTQYF. CDR3 in DNA: TGTGCCAGCAGCGTAGCTTCGGATACGCAGTATTTT.

The chain couples TRBV10-3 to TRBJ1-2; D uncertain. The CDR3 runs to 11 residues. Germline assignment: CDR1 ENHRY and CDR2 SYGVKD. Trimming shortened V by 0 bases and J by 7 bases, and 3 bases separated the two germline ends. CDR3 sequence reads: CAISESVGYTF. The CDR3 bases are TGTGCCATCAGTGAGTCTGTTGGCTACACCTTC.

This chain uses TRBV27 with TRBJ2-7; possible D gene TRBD1, 5 bases. CDR1 MNHEY and CDR2 SMNVEV come from the germline V gene (reference sequence). V lost 3 bases and J 3 bases, leaving 12 bases between the germline ends. This CDR3 comprises 14 residues. The CDR3 region is CASSLGQASYEQYF. The DNA for the CDR3 is TGTGCCAGCAGTTTGGGGCAGGCTAGCTACGAGCAGTACTTC.

CDR3 nucleotide sequence: TGTGCCAGCAAAGTCAGGACAGGGTCTGAAGCTTTCTTT. This encodes CASKVRTGSEAFF. This chain links TRBV14 with TRBJ1-1, with 8 bases identical to TRBD1. The CDR3 runs 13 residues. The V segment lost 7 bases and the J segment 6 bases; nucleotides outside the gene matches: 7. Germline V gives CDR1 SGHDN, CDR2 FVKESK.

The genes are TRBV5-1 and TRBJ1-1, with 12 bases that match TRBD1. The germline V gene has CDR1 SGHRS and CDR2 YFSETQ. This CDR3 is built from 15 residues. V lost 4 bases and J lost 8; bases outside the gene matches: 9. The CDR3: CASSRAGTGGGEAFF. As DNA, the CDR3 is TGCGCCAGCAGCAGAGCCGGGACAGGGGGCGGAGAAGCTTTCTTT. The complete variable domain, with remaining parts taken from reference TRBV5-1 and TRBJ1-1, reads KAGVTQTPRYLIKTRGQQVTLSCSPISGHRSVSWYQQTPGQGLQFLFEYFSETQRNKGNFPGRFSGRQFSNSRSEMNVSTLELGDSALYLCASSRAGTGGGEAFFGQGTRLTVV.

The rearrangement links TRBV10-2 to TRBJ1-2; 9 positions agree with TRBD1. This CDR3 is built from 13 residues. J was trimmed by 7 bases and V by 4 bases; bases with no gene match: 4. Germline V gene lookup returns CDR1 WSHSY and CDR2 SAAADI. CDR3 residues: CASSGQGVGGYTF. The CDR3 nucleotides read TGCGCCAGCAGTGGACAGGGGGTGGGTGGCTACACCTTC.

This chain uses TRBV5-1 with TRBJ2-7; 13 bases match TRBD2. Unmatched junction bases numbered 5, after V lost 0 bases and J lost 5 bases. The germline CDR1 and CDR2 sequences are SGHRS and YFSETQ. The length of the CDR3 is 16 residues. DNA for the CDR3: TGCGCCAGCAGCTTGGCCCAAGGACTAGCGGGAGACGAGCAGTACTTC. Translated: CASSLAQGLAGDEQYF.

The chain has TRBV11-3 and TRBJ2-2; 13 nucleotides match TRBD2. The germline V gene encodes CDR1 SGHNT and CDR2 YENEEA. Trimming took 5 bases from V and 2 from J; bases not matched to a gene: 8. The CDR3 covers 18 residues. The CDR3 is CASSPRTSGRANTGELFF. In DNA, the CDR3 is TGTGCCAGCAGCCCCAGGACTAGCGGGAGAGCAAACACCGGGGAGCTGTTTTTT.

V usage is TRBV5-6 and J usage is TRBJ1-2, with D possibly matching TRBD1 (5 bases). The V and J ends lost 0 bases and 4 bases respectively, with 13 bases between them. Germline CDR1 reads SGHDT; CDR2 reads YYEEEE. This CDR3 is built from 15 residues. This chain's CDR3 is CASSLGDLNIYGYTF. The CDR3 DNA follows: TGTGCCAGCAGCTTGGGGGACCTTAATATCTATGGCTACACCTTC.

The V gene is TRBV7-2, the J gene TRBJ2-2; TRBD1 matches 7 bases. CDR3 length equals 14 residues. J gave up 5 bases and V 7 bases, and 7 bases lay outside the gene matches. The V gene's germline CDR1 is SGHTA and CDR2 FQGNSA. The CDR3 spells CASTRDSITGELFF. CDR3 DNA sequence: TGTGCCAGCACCAGGGACAGCATAACCGGGGAGCTGTTTTTT. The full variable domain, with the rest looked up from reference TRBV7-2 and TRBJ2-2, is GAGVSQSPSNKVTEKGKDVELRCDPISGHTALYWYRQSLGQGLEFLIYFQGNSAPDKSGLPSDRFSAERTGGSVSTLTIQRTQQEDSAVYLCASTRDSITGELFFGEGSRLTVL.

CDR3 sequence: CASSLWTSGSYEQYF. The CDR3, as DNA: TGTGCCAGCAGTCTTTGGACTAGCGGGAGCTACGAGCAGTACTTC. The chain carries TRBV28 and TRBJ2-7; 13 nucleotides match TRBD2. Germline lookup yields CDR1 MDHEN and CDR2 SYDVKM. The CDR3 runs to 15 residues. The trim removed 5 bases at V and 3 bases at J, leaving 4 bases unmatched.

J is TRBJ1-5 and V is TRBV19; D ambiguous. V was pared by 2 bases and J by 5 bases, with 10 bases between. CDR1 is LNHDA, CDR2 SQIVND, per germline (reference sequence). The CDR3 spans 14 residues. This CDR3 is CASSISRSDQPQHF. Here the CDR3 DNA reads TGTGCCAGTAGTATAAGCAGGAGCGATCAGCCCCAGCATTTT.

The rearrangement joins TRBV6-5 to TRBJ2-7, with D unclear. This CDR3 is 11 amino acids long. With 7 bases removed from V and 3 bases from J, the gap between germline ends came to 7 bases. Germline V gives CDR1 MNHEY, CDR2 SVGAGI. Written as DNA, the CDR3 is TGTGCCAGCACTGACAACTACGAGCAGTACTTC. Its translation is CASTDNYEQYF.

This chain's CDR3 is CASSQDLRYEQYF. The CDR3 coding sequence is TGCGCCAGCAGCCAAGATCTGAGGTACGAGCAGTACTTC. The chain employs TRBV4-3 and TRBJ2-7, with D unclear. CDR3 length equals 13 residues. The germline V gene encodes CDR1 LGHNA and CDR2 YSLEER. Trimming pared 0 bases from V and 4 bases from J, leaving 7 bases between.

The V call is TRBV27, the J call TRBJ2-3; 8 bases are shared with TRBD1. CDR1 is MNHEY and CDR2 is SMNVEV in the germline V gene (reference sequence). The CDR3 covers 15 residues. Trimming removed 4 bases from V and 3 bases from J; junction bases left unmatched: 6. CDR3 sequence (DNA): TGTGCCAGCAGTTCCCAGGGGGCAGGGACAGATACGCAGTATTTT. Its protein is CASSSQGAGTDTQYF.

The chain employs TRBV6-1 and TRBJ2-1, with 10 nucleotides matching TRBD2. The CDR3 length is 15 residues. Looked up from germline, CDR1 is MNHNS and CDR2 is SASEGT. V lost 6 bases, J lost 3 bases, and 5 bases stayed unmatched. CDR3 nucleotide sequence: TGTGCCAGCAGACTAGCGGGACTATTCTACAATGAGCAGTTCTTC. Protein: CASRLAGLFYNEQFF.

V is TRBV18 and J is TRBJ2-3; no clear D. The germline V and J ends were trimmed by 1 base and 5 bases, with 7 bases remaining between them. The CDR3 runs to 13 residues. Germline lookup yields CDR1 KGHSH and CDR2 LQKENI. CDR3: CASSPRGGDTQYF. The CDR3 DNA reads TGTGCCAGCTCACCACGAGGCGGAGATACGCAGTATTTT.

The rearrangement uses TRBV6-5 and TRBJ2-1; TRBD1 aligns across 12 bases. The CDR3 runs 15 residues. Germline trimming cut 6 bases from V and 2 bases from J; bases unmatched to any gene: 2. Germline CDR1 and CDR2: MNHEY and SVGAGI. Written as DNA, the CDR3 is TGTGCCAGCAGAGGGGACAGGGGGCCCTACAATGAGCAGTTCTTC. It codes for CASRGDRGPYNEQFF.